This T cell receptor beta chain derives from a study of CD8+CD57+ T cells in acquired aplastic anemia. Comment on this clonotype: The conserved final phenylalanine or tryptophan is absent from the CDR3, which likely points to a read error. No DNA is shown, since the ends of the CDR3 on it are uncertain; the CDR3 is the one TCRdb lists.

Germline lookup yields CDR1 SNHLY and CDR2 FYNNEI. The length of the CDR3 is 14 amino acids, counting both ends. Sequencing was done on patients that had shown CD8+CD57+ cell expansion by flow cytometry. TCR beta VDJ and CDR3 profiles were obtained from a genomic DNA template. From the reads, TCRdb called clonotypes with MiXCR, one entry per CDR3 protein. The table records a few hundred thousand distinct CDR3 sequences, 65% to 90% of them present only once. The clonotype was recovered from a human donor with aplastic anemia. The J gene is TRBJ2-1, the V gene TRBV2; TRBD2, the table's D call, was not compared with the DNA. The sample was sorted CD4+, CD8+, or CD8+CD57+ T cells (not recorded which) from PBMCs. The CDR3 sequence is CASSLGTSGGEQFC.